This TCR beta chain came from a study of blood T cell repertoires in COVID-19. Looking at the study overall: T cells, B-cell-depleted T cells, or PBMCs provided the cDNA or gDNA that served as material.

In the original processing: Estimated nucleated cell counts came from reference gene primer amplification. Libraries were prepared by immunoSEQ multiplex PCR; TCRdb keeps only in-frame clonotypes and omits some of them. That table supplies the V and J calls and clone size; D and trimming were determined from the DNA. The sample includes 200,000 to 300,000 clones, approximately 84% of them seen just once. Those enrolled, adults aged about 18 to 95 years, came from about two dozen US areas. Participants reported their clinical history, and cohort assignment relied on those reports. The germline gives CDR1 GTSNPN, CDR2 SVGIG (reference sequence). The CDR3 consists of 14 residues. V shed 0 bases and J shed 3 bases, with 12 bases lying between them.

The source of this sequence is a woman in her 40s with acute COVID-19. Sequences were obtained from PBMCs or T cells enriched from blood (not recorded which). The chain recombines TRBV30 with TRBJ2-7; perhaps TRBD1 as D (5 bases). CDR3 sequence (DNA): TGTGCCTGGAGTGTAGTGGACAAAATCTACGAGCAGTACTTC. Its protein product is CAWSVVDKIYEQYF.